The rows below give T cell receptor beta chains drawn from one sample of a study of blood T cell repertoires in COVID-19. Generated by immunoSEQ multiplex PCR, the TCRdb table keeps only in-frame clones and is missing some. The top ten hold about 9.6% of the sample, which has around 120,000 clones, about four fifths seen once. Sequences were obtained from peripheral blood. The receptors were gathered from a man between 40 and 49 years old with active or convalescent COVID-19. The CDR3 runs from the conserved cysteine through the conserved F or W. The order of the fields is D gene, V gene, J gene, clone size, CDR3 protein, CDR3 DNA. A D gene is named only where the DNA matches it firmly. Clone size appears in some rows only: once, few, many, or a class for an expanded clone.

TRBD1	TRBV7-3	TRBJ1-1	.	CASSGVQGDTEAFF	TGTGCCAGCAGCGGCGTACAGGGGGACACTGAAGCTTTCTTT
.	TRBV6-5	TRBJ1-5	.	CASRTTGNNQPQHF	TGTGCCAGCAGAACTACAGGGAACAATCAGCCCCAGCATTTT
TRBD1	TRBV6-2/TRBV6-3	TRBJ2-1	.	CASSYWGTGGSIEQFF	TGTGCCAGCAGTTACTGGGGGACAGGGGGAAGCATTGAGCAGTTCTTC
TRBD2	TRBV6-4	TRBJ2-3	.	CASSRSGGASDTQYF	TGTGCCAGCAGTCGAAGCGGGGGGGCGTCAGATACGCAGTATTTT
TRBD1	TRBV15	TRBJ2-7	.	CATSRGQGGEQYF	TGTGCCACCAGCCGAGGACAGGGTGGCGAGCAGTACTTC
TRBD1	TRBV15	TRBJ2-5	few	CATSRGETGDGETQYF	TGTGCCACCAGCAGAGGGGAGACAGGGGATGGTGAGACCCAGTACTTC
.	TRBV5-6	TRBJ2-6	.	CASSFWADSGANVLTF	TGTGCCAGCAGCTTCTGGGCCGACTCTGGGGCCAACGTCCTGACTTTC
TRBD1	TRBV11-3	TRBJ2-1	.	CASSLDGTGWDEQFF	TGTGCCAGCAGCTTAGACGGGACAGGGTGGGATGAGCAGTTCTTC
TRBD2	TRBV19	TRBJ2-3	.	CASKTLAGAPDTQYF	TGTGCCAGTAAAACTCTAGCGGGGGCTCCAGATACGCAGTATTTT
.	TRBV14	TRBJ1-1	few	CASSVGTWRTNTEAFF	TGTGCCAGCAGCGTAGGGACTTGGCGGACGAACACTGAAGCTTTCTTT
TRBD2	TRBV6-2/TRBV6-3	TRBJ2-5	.	CASSYSTGGEAQGTQYF	TGTGCCAGCAGTTACTCGACGGGGGGGGAGGCGCAGGGGACCCAGTACTTC
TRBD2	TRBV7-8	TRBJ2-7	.	CASSRTGGGRGHEQYF	TGTGCCAGCAGCCGAACGGGCGGGGGGCGCGGGCACGAGCAGTACTTC
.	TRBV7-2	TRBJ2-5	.	CASSLGWTKETQYF	TGTGCCAGCAGCTTAGGGTGGACAAAAGAGACCCAGTACTTC
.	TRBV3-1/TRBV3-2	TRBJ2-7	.	CASSPLSSYEQYF	TGTGCCAGCAGCCCGTTGAGCTCCTACGAGCAGTACTTC
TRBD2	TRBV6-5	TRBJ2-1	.	CASRPISGVSEFF	TGTGCCAGCAGACCCATTAGCGGGGTCTCGGAGTTCTTC
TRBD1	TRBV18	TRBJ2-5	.	CASSPTGGETQYF	TGTGCCAGCTCACCCACAGGGGGAGAGACCCAGTACTTC